Detailed here is one T cell receptor beta chain. Extraction of RNA preceded its reverse transcription into cDNA, which served as the sequencing template. Method: immunoSEQ multiplex PCR; TCRdb's copy keeps in-frame clones and lacks some. The sample carries 120,000 or so clones, 61% recorded once. This sample is drawn from a study of CD8+ T cells in alopecia areata. Study-wide context: Affected scalp percentage gauged treated patients' severity.

Treatment reported: oral pan-JAK inhibitor, 5-10 mg twice daily. The CDR3 spans 16 residues. V lost 3 bases to trimming and J lost 7 bases; unmatched junction nucleotides: 15. Germline-derived CDR1 and CDR2 are SGHNT and YYREEE (reference sequence). The V gene is TRBV5-4, the J gene TRBJ1-2; TRBD1 aligns across 7 bases. This material consisted of CD4+ T cells sorted from blood, taken at week 4, from a patient treated with tofacitinib. This TCR was sampled from a human donor with alopecia areata. This CDR3 is CASSYGTEIPSVGYTF. The CDR3 DNA follows: TGTGCCAGCAGCTACGGGACAGAGATACCGTCGGTTGGCTACACCTTC.